This T cell receptor beta chain was obtained from a study of blood T cell repertoires in COVID-19. Looking at the study overall: The origin of the acute and convalescent COVID-19 samples was the United States, Italy and Spain. Nucleic acid was either cDNA or gDNA, and it came from T cells, B-cell-depleted T cells, or PBMCs.

Here immunoSEQ multiplex PCR was the method, and the copy in TCRdb shows in-frame clones only, minus some. The table has fewer than 350,000 clones, 85% to 90% seen once; the top ten hold roughly 1.5%. Participant ages covered roughly 18 to 89 years across about two dozen US areas. Cohort assignment relied on participant-reported clinical history. The CDR3 has 15 residues. CDR1 SGHTA and CDR2 FQGNSA come from the germline V gene. Trimming left V 4 bases short and J 5 bases short, with 18 bases between. The sequenced sample consisted of PBMCs or T cells enriched from blood (not recorded which). The chain recombines TRBV7-2 with TRBJ2-7; a possible D gene is TRBD1 (6 bases). The clonotype originates from a woman aged 18 to 35 with acute COVID-19. The CDR3 loop reads CASSSMGRGSNEQYF. The CDR3 bases are TGTGCCAGCAGCTCGATGGGCAGGGGATCCAACGAGCAGTACTTC. The full variable domain, rest sourced from reference TRBV7-2 and TRBJ2-7, is GAGVSQSPSNKVTEKGKDVELRCDPISGHTALYWYRQSLGQGLEFLIYFQGNSAPDKSGLPSDRFSAERTGGSVSTLTIQRTQQEDSAVYLCASSSMGRGSNEQYFGPGTRLTVT.